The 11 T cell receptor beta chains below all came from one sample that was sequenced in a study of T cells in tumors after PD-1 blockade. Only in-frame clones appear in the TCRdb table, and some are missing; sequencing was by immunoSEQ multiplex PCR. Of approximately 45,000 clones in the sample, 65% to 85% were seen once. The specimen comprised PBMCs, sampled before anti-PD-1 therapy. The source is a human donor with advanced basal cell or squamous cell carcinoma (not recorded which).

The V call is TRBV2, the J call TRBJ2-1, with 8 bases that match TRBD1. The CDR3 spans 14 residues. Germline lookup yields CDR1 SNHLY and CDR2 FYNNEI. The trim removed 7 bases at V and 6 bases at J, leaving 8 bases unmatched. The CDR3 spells CASTGQGRGNEQFF. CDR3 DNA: TGTGCCAGCACTGGACAGGGTAGGGGCAATGAGCAGTTCTTC.

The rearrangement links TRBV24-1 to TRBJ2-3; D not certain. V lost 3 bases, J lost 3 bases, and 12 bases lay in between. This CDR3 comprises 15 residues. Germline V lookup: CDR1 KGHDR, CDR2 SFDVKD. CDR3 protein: CATSDDRLGTDTQYF. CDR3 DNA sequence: TGTGCCACCAGTGATGATAGACTCGGAACAGATACGCAGTATTTT.

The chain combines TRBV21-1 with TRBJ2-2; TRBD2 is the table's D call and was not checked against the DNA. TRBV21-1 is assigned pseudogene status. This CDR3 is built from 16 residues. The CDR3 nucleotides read TGTGCCAGCAGCACCCGACATCCCCTGGAACACCGGGGAGCTGTTTTT. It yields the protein CASSTRHPLEHRGAVF.

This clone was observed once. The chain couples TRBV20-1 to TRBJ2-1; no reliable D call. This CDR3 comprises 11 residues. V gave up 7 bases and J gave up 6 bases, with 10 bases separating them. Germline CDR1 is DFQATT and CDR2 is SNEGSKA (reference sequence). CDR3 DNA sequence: TGCAGTGTCAGCACCCCCAATGAGCAGTTCTTC. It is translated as CSVSTPNEQFF.

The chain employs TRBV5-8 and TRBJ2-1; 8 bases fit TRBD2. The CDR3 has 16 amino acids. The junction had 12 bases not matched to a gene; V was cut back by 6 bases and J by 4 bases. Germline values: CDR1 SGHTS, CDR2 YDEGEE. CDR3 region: CASTLGLAEVYNEQFF. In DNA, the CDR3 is TGTGCCAGCACCCTAGGACTAGCAGAAGTATACAATGAGCAGTTCTTC.

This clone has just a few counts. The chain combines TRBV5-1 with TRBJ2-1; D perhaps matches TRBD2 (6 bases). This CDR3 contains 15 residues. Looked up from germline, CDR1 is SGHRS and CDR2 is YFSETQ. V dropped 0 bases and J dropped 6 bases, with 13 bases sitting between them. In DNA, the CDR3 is TGCGCCAGCAGCTTGGTTGGGACTGCCTTCAATGAGCAGTTCTTC. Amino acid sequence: CASSLVGTAFNEQFF.

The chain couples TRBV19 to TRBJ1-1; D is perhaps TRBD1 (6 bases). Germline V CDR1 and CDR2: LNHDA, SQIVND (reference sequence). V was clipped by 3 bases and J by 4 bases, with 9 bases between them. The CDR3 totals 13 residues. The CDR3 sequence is CASSIRTATEAFF. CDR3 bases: TGTGCCAGTAGTATCAGGACAGCCACTGAAGCTTTCTTT.

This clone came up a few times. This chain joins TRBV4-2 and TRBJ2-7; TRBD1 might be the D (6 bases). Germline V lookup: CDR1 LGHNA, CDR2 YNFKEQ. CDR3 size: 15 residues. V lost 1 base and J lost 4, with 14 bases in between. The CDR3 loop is CASSQGDDRPYEQYF. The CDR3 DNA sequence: TGTGCCAGCAGCCAAGGCGACGACAGGCCTTACGAGCAGTACTTC.

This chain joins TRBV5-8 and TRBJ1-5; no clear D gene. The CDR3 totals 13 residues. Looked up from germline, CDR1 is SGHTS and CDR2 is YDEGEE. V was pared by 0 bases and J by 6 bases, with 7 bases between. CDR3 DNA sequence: TGTGCCAGCAGCTTGGCCAAGAGTCAGCCCCAGCATTTT. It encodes CASSLAKSQPQHF.

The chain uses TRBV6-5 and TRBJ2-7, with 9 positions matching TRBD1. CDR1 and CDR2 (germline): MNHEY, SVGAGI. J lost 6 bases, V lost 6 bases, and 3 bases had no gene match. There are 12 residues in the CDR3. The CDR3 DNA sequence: TGTGCCAGCAGGGCGACAGGGGGCGAGCAGTACTTC. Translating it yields CASRATGGEQYF.

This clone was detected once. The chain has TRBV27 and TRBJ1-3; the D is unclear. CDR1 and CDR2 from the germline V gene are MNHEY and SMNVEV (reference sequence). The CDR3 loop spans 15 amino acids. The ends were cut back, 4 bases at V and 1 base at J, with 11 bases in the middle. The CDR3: CASSWSMDSGNTIYF. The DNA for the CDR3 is TGTGCCAGCAGTTGGTCTATGGATTCTGGAAACACCATATATTTT.